The T cell receptor (beta chain) described here comes from a study of blood T cell repertoires in COVID-19. Residents of approximately 25 US areas, aged about 18 to 100 years, made up the participants. Here immunoSEQ multiplex PCR was the method, and the copy in TCRdb shows in-frame clones only, minus some. The sample has 150,000 or so clones, roughly 90% seen once; the top ten hold roughly 4%. V lost 6 bases to trimming and J lost 4 bases, with 21 bases between them. CDR1 KGHSH and CDR2 LQKENI come from the germline V gene. The CDR3 consists of 16 residues. The origin of this receptor is a woman aged 40 to 49 who had been exposed to COVID-19. The chain uses TRBV18 and TRBJ1-2; perhaps TRBD1 as D (5 bases). Sequenced sample: PBMCs or T cells enriched from blood (not recorded which). For the CDR3, the DNA is TGTGCCAGCTCTCAACAAAAGGGGCCTAGTGGCTATGGCTACACCTTC. Its translation is CASSQQKGPSGYGYTF.